A selection of T cell receptor beta chains follows, all from one sample in a study of OX40 agonist ivuxolimab in advanced cancers. Sequencing used immunoSEQ multiplex PCR; TCRdb keeps in-frame clones, though not all of them. The sample includes about 10,000 clones, 77% of them seen just once. Specimen: CD4+ or CD8+ T cells sorted from blood, collected in a trial of the OX40 agonist ivuxolimab. All receptors come from an adult with an advanced solid tumor such as melanoma, head and neck, liver or kidney cancer. Both conserved end residues are part of each CDR3. D genes are given only for firm matches.

j_gene	d_gene	v_gene	CDR3aa
TRBJ2-7	-	TRBV6-4	CASTLLDSPLGSYEQYF
TRBJ1-5	-	TRBV6-1	CASSGDIYSNQPQHF
TRBJ1-2	TRBD1	TRBV9	CASSARTGGKDYGYTF
TRBJ2-5	TRBD2	TRBV10-1	CASSDSYAGEQYF
TRBJ2-7	-	TRBV5-1	CASSLGLVGGAYEQYF
TRBJ2-2	-	TRBV6-5	CASSLLKATGELFF
TRBJ2-3	-	TRBV9	CASSVAEGRPDTQYF
TRBJ2-2	-	TRBV27	CASSRGANTGELFF
TRBJ1-1	TRBD1	TRBV29-1	CSVEKGAIAFF
TRBJ2-7	TRBD1	TRBV7-3	CASSSSGTGFYEQYF
TRBJ2-1	TRBD2	TRBV7-6	CASSFSVRGAYNEQFF
TRBJ2-7	TRBD2	TRBV12-5	CASGLAGLAGSYEQYF
TRBJ1-2	-	TRBV7-8	CASSSPGETSIGYTF
TRBJ2-1	-	TRBV11-2	CASGRWGNEQFF
TRBJ1-1	-	TRBV6-1	CASYQGYTEAFF
TRBJ2-5	-	TRBV7-2	CASSLGGPVTQYF
TRBJ2-5	TRBD2	TRBV9	CASSAGGSGQYF
TRBJ2-4	-	TRBV9	CASSVGQSNIQYF
TRBJ1-1	-	TRBV11-2	CASSPFATEAFF
TRBJ2-7	TRBD2	TRBV27	CASGLAGVREQYF
TRBJ2-5	TRBD2	TRBV13	CASSLQREGQGTQYF
TRBJ2-5	TRBD1	TRBV4-1	CASSQPGTGKETQYF
TRBJ2-5	-	TRBV6-1	CASSEDGATQETQYF
TRBJ2-7	TRBD2	TRBV5-1	CASRNAGGNEQYF